Listed here is a single T cell receptor (beta chain). The data derive from a study of OX40 agonist ivuxolimab in advanced cancers. Study in general: Three patients responded partially, comprising one with hepatocellular carcinoma and two with cutaneous melanoma.

TCRdb's copy holds only in-frame clones and misses some; the assay was immunoSEQ multiplex PCR. The profile shows 9,500 to 15,000 clones, roughly three quarters of them singletons. Germline CDR1 is SNHLY and CDR2 is FYNNEI. CDR3 length equals 13 residues. The specimen was CD4+ or CD8+ T cells sorted from blood, collected in a trial of the OX40 agonist ivuxolimab. The clonotype originates from an adult with an advanced solid tumor such as melanoma, head and neck, liver or kidney cancer. The rearrangement joins TRBV2 to TRBJ2-5; tentative D call: TRBD2 (6 bases). The J call may be in error: the DNA end matches TRBJ2-7 better. Here the CDR3 reads CARGDFGGYEQYF. Written as DNA, the CDR3 is TGTGCCAGGGGGGACTTTGGCGGCTACGAGCAGTACTTC.